This TCR beta chain was captured in a study of human thymus T cells. The repertoire was sequenced with immunoSEQ multiplex PCR; TCRdb's copy has only in-frame clones and lacks some. The repertoire holds 75,000 to 90,000 clones, with roughly 96% as singletons. On this clone: Its matching antigen is unknown.

CDR3 length: 21 residues. The V gene's germline CDR1 is KGHSH and CDR2 LQKENI. Trimming removed 3 bases from V and 0 bases from J; junction bases left unmatched: 18. Thymus was obtained from resections taken during corrective heart surgery. Immunologically healthy infants in Finland undergoing congenital heart defect surgery were the donors. Overall study results and limits: Related work found strong thymic repertoire overlap between unrelated individuals. Within thymic and blood repertoires, V and J gene usage appeared to be biased.

Sequences were obtained from thymus tissue. The receptor was isolated from a boy under three years old with a congenital heart defect but otherwise immunologically healthy. The rearrangement uses TRBV18 and TRBJ2-4, with 9 bases fitting TRBD2. The CDR3 DNA reads TGTGCCAGCTCACCGTCAGCGGGAGGATTCCCTGGAAAAGTAGCCAAAAACATTCAGTACTTC. Amino acid sequence: CASSPSAGGFPGKVAKNIQYF.